This T cell receptor beta chain was identified during a study of identical twins. TCRdb independently ran MiXCR on the 5' RACE reads; one entry per CDR3 protein. This sample has 600,000 to 850,000 distinct CDR3 sequences; over 15% occur once, and the top ten carry about an eighth. With 5 bases removed from V and 4 bases from J, the gap between germline ends came to 11 bases. Germline V gene data show CDR1 as SGHTA and CDR2 as FQGNSA. The length of the CDR3 is 14 residues. A further study also used this sample, focusing on T cells expressing NK-cell markers.

This TCR derives from a woman aged 18 to 35 in good health. Sequencing was carried out using PBMCs. The genes are TRBV7-2 and TRBJ2-2; TRBD2 is a possible D gene (5 bases). The CDR3 sequence: CASSPLLGTGELFF. The CDR3, as DNA: TGTGCCAGCAGCCCATTACTAGGCACCGGGGAGCTGTTTTTT.